In its sample, the clone carrying this TCR beta chain ranks as medium-sized. Its antigen is as yet unknown. Each library started from about 14 ng of total RNA using the QIAseq Immune Repertoire TCR panel. Using its own MiXCR run on the reads, TCRdb lists one record per CDR3 protein. The sample lists approximately 700 distinct CDR3 sequences, over 9% occurring once. Four subsets defined by PD-1 and/or TIGIT were sorted from live CD3+CD8+TCRalphabeta+ cells. The sample comes from a study of circulating CD8 cells and anti-PD-1 response in melanoma. Study summary: Treatment was intravenous nivolumab at 3 mg/kg every 2 weeks. Response groups: complete/partial responders versus stable/progressive non-responders. Study-level points and caveats: TIGIT repertoires were least diverse, DNEG repertoires most diverse.

The V end was cut by 2 bases, the J end by 2 bases, with 10 bases between. CDR3 length: 14 residues. The gene calls are TRBV12-3 or TRBV12-4 and TRBJ2-7; no clear D. Source: CD8+ T cells from PBMCs, taken at baseline or after one month of anti-PD-1 therapy (not recorded which). The receptor comes from a human donor with melanoma. CDR3 nucleotides: TGTGCCAGCAGTTTATCCGCCATAACCTACGAGCAGTACTTC. Protein product: CASSLSAITYEQYF.